These 17 T cell receptor beta chains were sequenced from one sample in a study of cytomegalovirus exposure and HLA in healthy donors. Researchers ran the PCR with 60 Vbeta and 13 Jbeta primers. Produced via immunoSEQ multiplex PCR; TCRdb's table is partial and in-frame only. This sample has 200,000 to 250,000 clones; 77% occur once, and the top ten carry roughly 2.5%. What was sequenced was PBMCs. Every receptor here comes from a woman in her sixties or seventies in good health and CMV-seropositive.

This rearrangement joins TRBV2 to TRBJ2-7; 9 positions agree with TRBD1. CDR3 length: 12 amino acids. J gave up 12 bases and V 5 bases, and 8 bases lay outside the gene matches. Germline assignment: CDR1 SNHLY and CDR2 FYNNEI. The CDR3 DNA reads as TGTGCCAGCAGTTCTACAGGGGGCGGTAGGTACTTC. Residues: CASSSTGGGRYF.

The chain couples TRBV4-1 to TRBJ2-1, with no clear D. V gave up 4 bases and J gave up 5 bases, with 9 bases separating them. Germline CDR1 reads MGHRA; CDR2 reads YSYEKL. The CDR3 spans 13 residues. DNA for the CDR3: TGCGCCAGCAGCCCTTTCTCGGACAATGAGCAGTTCTTC. Its protein product is CASSPFSDNEQFF.

The chain is built from TRBV10-3 and TRBJ2-7, with TRBD2 matching over 10 bases. The CDR3 is 14 residues long. Germline values: CDR1 ENHRY, CDR2 SYGVKD. V lost 6 bases, J lost 1 base, and 3 bases stayed unmatched. For the CDR3, the DNA is TGTGCCATCAGGAGGACTAGCGGATCCTACGAGCAGTACTTC. This gives the protein CAIRRTSGSYEQYF.

The chain recombines TRBV7-9 with TRBJ1-3, with 7 bases that match TRBD1. The trim removed 1 base at V and 0 bases at J, leaving 3 bases unmatched. This CDR3 comprises 16 residues. CDR1 and CDR2 from the germline V gene are SEHNR and FQNEAQ (reference sequence). The chain's CDR3 is CASSLGGTVSGNTIYF. CDR3 nucleotides: TGTGCCAGCAGCTTAGGAGGGACAGTCTCTGGAAACACCATATATTTT. Combining the CDR3 with reference TRBV7-9 and TRBJ1-3 gives the whole variable domain DTGVSQNPRHKITKRGQNVTFRCDPISEHNRLYWYRQTLGQGPEFLTYFQNEAQLEKSRLLSDRFSAERPKGSFSTLEIQRTEQGDSAMYLCASSLGGTVSGNTIYFGEGSWLTVV.

The rearrangement uses TRBV30 and TRBJ2-7; 13 bases fit TRBD2. The trim removed 8 bases at V and 3 bases at J, leaving 4 bases unmatched. The CDR3 is made up of 13 amino acids. The germline CDR1 and CDR2 sequences are GTSNPN and SVGIG (reference sequence). The CDR3 region is CAGGLAGVYEQYF. The CDR3 DNA sequence: TGTGCCGGCGGACTAGCGGGAGTCTACGAGCAGTACTTC.

The chain has TRBV4-1 and TRBJ2-7, with a weak D call TRBD1 (7 bases). Trimming pared 8 bases from V and 7 bases from J, leaving 18 bases between. The CDR3 consists of 13 residues. CDR1 MGHRA and CDR2 YSYEKL come from the germline V gene. The CDR3 coding sequence is TGCGCCAGCGGGCCAGGGGGGACGAGGGAGCAGTACTTC. Amino acid sequence: CASGPGGTREQYF.

The rearrangement uses TRBV4-1 and TRBJ2-5, with unresolved D. V was shortened by 1 base and J by 5 bases, with 8 bases between the two germline ends. This CDR3 has 13 amino acids. Germline-derived CDR1 and CDR2 are MGHRA and YSYEKL. The CDR3 reads CASSQVAGETQYF. The CDR3 DNA reads TGCGCCAGCAGCCAAGTTGCCGGGGAGACCCAGTACTTC.

J is TRBJ2-3 and V is TRBV5-1, with D perhaps matching TRBD1 (5 bases). Deletions cut 0 bases from V and 3 bases from J, with 11 bases between. The CDR3 is 15 amino acids. In germline, CDR1 is SGHRS, CDR2 YFSETQ. The CDR3 coding sequence is TGCGCCAGCAGCTTGGCCCAGGGATTGACAGATACGCAGTATTTT. The encoded protein is CASSLAQGLTDTQYF.

The J gene is TRBJ1-1, the V gene TRBV11-2, with D perhaps TRBD1 (5 bases). V gave up 4 bases and J gave up 1 base, with 10 bases separating them. The CDR3 length is 14 residues. The germline V gene encodes CDR1 SGHAT and CDR2 FQNNGV. CDR3 coding DNA: TGTGCCAGCAGCTCAGGGTTCGGGAACACTGAAGCTTTCTTT. Its protein product is CASSSGFGNTEAFF.

This clone was detected a few times. This rearrangement joins TRBV15 to TRBJ1-4; a possible D gene is TRBD1 (5 bases). CDR1 is LNHNV, CDR2 YYDKDF, per germline (reference sequence). V was trimmed by 5 bases and J by 3 bases, leaving 7 bases between them. The CDR3 extends over 13 amino acids. DNA for the CDR3: TGTGCCACCAGCGGGGGGGCTAATGAAAAACTGTTTTTT. Translating it yields CATSGGANEKLFF.

Only a few counts were recorded for this clone. V gene TRBV12-2 combines with J gene TRBJ2-7; TRBD1 reflects the table's D call only, with no check against the DNA. TRBV12-2 is marked as a pseudogene. CDR3 length: 16 residues. The CDR3 here is CASRVHRDRGIHEQYF. Here the CDR3 DNA reads TGTGCAAGTCGCGTCCACCGGGACAGGGGTATACACGAGCAGTACTTC.

In the case of this clone: This specimen includes other DNA sequences encoding the same CDR3. The gene calls are TRBV6-5 and TRBJ1-2; 10 nucleotides align to TRBD1. The V and J ends lost 2 bases and 8 bases, in that order; junction bases with no gene match: 11. The germline gives CDR1 MNHEY, CDR2 SVGAGI. The CDR3 loop spans 16 amino acids. DNA of the CDR3: TGTGCCAGCAGTTACGTGAGGACAGGGGGAGGGTACGGCTACACCTTC. Amino acid sequence: CASSYVRTGGGYGYTF.

This clone was observed a single time. The chain has TRBV7-2 and TRBJ1-5; unclear D gene. Trimming removed 8 bases from V and 0 bases from J, with 8 bases in between. Germline V gives CDR1 SGHTA, CDR2 FQGNSA. This CDR3 is built from 13 residues. Here the CDR3 reads CASCQNSNQPQHF. The CDR3 DNA sequence: TGTGCCAGCTGCCAGAATAGCAATCAGCCCCAGCATTTT.

This sequence joins TRBV6-1 and TRBJ2-4, with 7 nucleotides matching TRBD1. Trimming cost V 5 bases and J 4 bases; bases outside gene matches: 5. The CDR3 sequence is 14 residues long. In germline, CDR1 is MNHNS, CDR2 SASEGT. For the CDR3, the DNA is TGTGCCAGCAGTCAGGACAGGATAAAAAACATTCAGTACTTC. Protein sequence: CASSQDRIKNIQYF.

The V and J genes are TRBV5-4 and TRBJ2-5, with 10 bases matching TRBD2. V dropped 0 bases and J dropped 5; count of bases not matched to a gene: 7. Germline assignment: CDR1 SGHNT and CDR2 YYREEE (reference sequence). The CDR3 contains 16 residues. CDR3 in amino acids: CASSLGQTSGLETQYF. As DNA, the CDR3 is TGTGCCAGCAGCTTGGGCCAGACTAGCGGGCTGGAGACCCAGTACTTC.

V usage is TRBV29-1 and J usage is TRBJ2-7, with D perhaps matching TRBD1 (6 bases). This CDR3 is built from 14 residues. Trimming stripped 5 bases from V and 5 bases from J, with 19 bases between. Germline lookup yields CDR1 SQVTM and CDR2 ANQGSEA. The DNA of the CDR3 is TGCAGCGTTACCCCCTTGTCAGGGGTGGACGAGCAGTACTTC. It codes for CSVTPLSGVDEQYF.

V and J are TRBV9 and TRBJ2-7; perhaps TRBD2 as D (6 bases). The ends were cut back, 3 bases at V and 6 bases at J, with 16 bases in the middle. The CDR3 extends over 14 amino acids. Germline loops: CDR1 SGDLS, CDR2 YYNGEE. CDR3 DNA: TGTGCCAGCAGCGCGGGACTTACTCCCCTCGAGCAGTACTTC. Translation: CASSAGLTPLEQYF.